Following are 30 T cell receptor beta chains from one sample sequenced in a study of beta chain features in type 1 diabetes. Study-level findings and limits: Moderate yet significant TCRB CDR3 shortening was seen in Type 1 diabetes patients in all four CD4+ subsets.

These receptors are not linked to any known antigen. The whole isolated RNA underwent reverse transcription, so sequencing captured expressed TCRB transcripts. TCRdb's table, derived via immunoSEQ multiplex PCR, lists solely in-frame clones and lacks some. The data show 150,000 to 200,000 clones, approximately 9.1% seen once. Sequences were obtained from central memory CD4+ T cells from blood. The receptors were gathered from a woman aged 25 to 45 with type 1 diabetes.

This clone was detected a few times. The chain carries TRBV29-1 and TRBJ1-2; D unresolved. This CDR3 region has 13 residues. CDR1 SQVTM and CDR2 ANQGSEA come from the germline V gene. V gave up 6 bases and J gave up 6 bases, with 17 bases separating them. CDR3 residues: CSVAANTENGYTF. CDR3 sequence (DNA): TGCAGCGTCGCCGCCAATACAGAGAATGGCTACACCTTC. Supplemented by reference TRBV29-1 and TRBJ1-2, the full variable domain reads SAVISQKPSRDICQRGTSLTIQCQVDSQVTMMFWYRQQPGQSLTLIATANQGSEATYESGFVIDKFPISRPNLTFSTLTVSNMSPEDSSIYLCSVAANTENGYTFGSGTRLTVV.

V gene TRBV28 combines with J gene TRBJ2-7, with TRBD1 matching 9 bases. Trimming removed 5 bases from V and 8 bases from J; junction bases left unmatched: 10. CDR1 and CDR2 (germline): MDHEN, SYDVKM. CDR3 length: 14 amino acids. DNA of the CDR3: TGTGCCAGCAGTCTCGGGACAGGGTTTTTGCAGCAGTACTTC. Translating gives CASSLGTGFLQQYF.

This clone was counted between two and nine times. V is TRBV7-2 and J is TRBJ1-5; D is uncertain. The germline V gene encodes CDR1 SGHTA and CDR2 FQGNSA. With 2 bases removed from V and 4 bases from J, the gap between germline ends came to 18 bases. The CDR3 is 17 residues long. CDR3 nucleotide sequence: TGTGCCAGCAGCTTAATTAGCGGGTCTAGCCCTAATCAGCCCCAGCATTTT. It yields the protein CASSLISGSSPNQPQHF. The whole variable domain, filled in from reference TRBV7-2 and TRBJ1-5, reads GAGVSQSPSNKVTEKGKDVELRCDPISGHTALYWYRQSLGQGLEFLIYFQGNSAPDKSGLPSDRFSAERTGGSVSTLTIQRTQQEDSAVYLCASSLISGSSPNQPQHFGDGTRLSIL.

This clone was counted only a few times. This chain links TRBV5-1 with TRBJ1-4; D gene unclear. The V end lost 0 bases, the J end lost 0 bases, and 6 bases lay between the germline ends. This CDR3 region has 15 residues. The germline V gene encodes CDR1 SGHRS and CDR2 YFSETQ. The CDR3 sequence: CASSLAGTTNEKLFF. CDR3 DNA: TGCGCCAGCAGCTTGGCCGGGACAACTAATGAAAAACTGTTTTTT.

The CDR3 DNA reads TGTGCCAGCAGTGAAAGTAGCGGGAGTTTGTATCACAATGAGCAGTTCTTC. Its translation: CASSESSGSLYHNEQFF. The rearrangement links TRBV2 to TRBJ2-1; 9 bases are shared with TRBD2. Unmatched junction bases numbered 10, after V lost 2 bases and J lost 5 bases. Germline loops: CDR1 SNHLY, CDR2 FYNNEI. This CDR3 contains 17 residues.

The CDR3 DNA reads TGTGCCAGCATTAAGGCGGGAGTGGGCAATGAGCAGTTCTTC. It codes for CASIKAGVGNEQFF. The rearrangement joins TRBV2 to TRBJ2-1; TRBD2 matches at 7 bases. The germline V gene encodes CDR1 SNHLY and CDR2 FYNNEI. The CDR3 sequence is 14 residues long. J gave up 6 bases and V 7 bases, and 9 bases lay outside the gene matches. Full variable domain (missing parts from reference TRBV2 and TRBJ2-1): EPEVTQTPSHQVTQMGQEVILRCVPISNHLYFYWYRQILGQKVEFLVSFYNNEISEKSEIFDDQFSVERPDGSNFTLKIRSTKLEDSAMYFCASIKAGVGNEQFFGPGTRLTVL.

This clone was seen a handful of times. Other nucleotide sequences in the sample specify the same CDR3. The chain recombines TRBV18 with TRBJ2-6; D remains ambiguous. In germline, CDR1 is KGHSH, CDR2 LQKENI. The CDR3 is made up of 15 amino acids. V was cut by 6 bases and J by 0 bases, with 9 bases left in between. CDR3 amino acids: CASSPRGSGANVLTF. DNA of the CDR3: TGTGCCAGCTCTCCCCGCGGCTCTGGGGCCAACGTCCTGACTTTC.

This clone was observed a handful of times. V gene TRBV6-5 combines with J gene TRBJ2-5; TRBD1 aligns across 10 bases. Losses at the gene ends were 7 bases for V and 3 bases for J; bases not matched to a gene: 5. CDR1 is MNHEY and CDR2 is SVGAGI in the germline V gene. The CDR3 is made up of 14 amino acids. As DNA, the CDR3 is TGTGCCAGCATTCCGGGACAGGGGAAAGAGACCCAGTACTTC. Translating it yields CASIPGQGKETQYF.

The rearrangement uses TRBV2 and TRBJ2-1; 7 nucleotides match TRBD2. J gave up 7 bases and V 3 bases, and 6 bases lay outside the gene matches. The CDR3 has 14 residues. Germline V gene data show CDR1 as SNHLY and CDR2 as FYNNEI. The CDR3 protein is CASSDIGTKNEQFF. In nucleotides, the CDR3 is TGTGCCAGCAGTGATATTGGGACTAAGAATGAGCAGTTCTTC.

This clone turned up a few times. Other DNA sequences from this sample encode an identical CDR3 as well. The chain employs TRBV28 and TRBJ2-7; D ambiguous. V lost 4 bases to trimming and J lost 4 bases, with 8 bases between them. The CDR3 sequence is 12 residues long. Germline CDR1 and CDR2: MDHEN and SYDVKM. CDR3 DNA: TGTGCCAGCAGTTCCTACTCTTACGAGCAGTACTTC. This translates into CASSSYSYEQYF.

This clone was counted ten times or more. This chain connects TRBV29-1 to TRBJ2-7, with 7 bases matching TRBD2. Trimming at V came to 4 bases and at J to 7 bases, leaving 13 bases not matched to a gene. The CDR3 is made up of 14 amino acids. Germline assignment: CDR1 SQVTM and CDR2 ANQGSEA. For the CDR3, the DNA is TGCAGCGTTGTCGGCTGGGGGGGAGTAGAAGAGCAGTACTTC. It encodes CSVVGWGGVEEQYF.

The V call is TRBV19, the J call TRBJ1-2, with 10 positions matching TRBD1. This CDR3 is 16 amino acids long. V lost 4 bases and J lost 6; bases outside the gene matches: 11. CDR1 is LNHDA and CDR2 is SQIVND in the germline V gene (reference sequence). The CDR3 nucleotides are TGTGCCAGTAGTAAGGCCCGGCCGGGACAGGGGAATGGCTACACCTTC. Residues: CASSKARPGQGNGYTF.

This clone was recorded a few times. V gene TRBV18 combines with J gene TRBJ2-7, with D tentatively TRBD1 (5 bases). The CDR3 has 14 amino acids. V was shortened by 2 bases and J by 3 bases, with 11 bases between the two germline ends. In germline, CDR1 is KGHSH, CDR2 LQKENI. The CDR3 nucleotides read TGTGCCAGCTCACCAGTCAGGGAAAGCTACGAGCAGTACTTC. Its translation: CASSPVRESYEQYF.

This clone was counted a few times. The chain is built from TRBV5-4 and TRBJ2-5; D not certain. This CDR3 has 14 amino acids. The germline CDR1 and CDR2 sequences are SGHNT and YYREEE (reference sequence). V was clipped by 4 bases and J by 2 bases, with 12 bases between them. The CDR3 is CASSLGTLQETQYF. CDR3 in DNA: TGTGCCAGCAGCCTGGGAACTCTACAAGAGACCCAGTACTTC.

This clone was seen a handful of times. V is TRBV30 and J is TRBJ1-1; D is perhaps TRBD1 (5 bases). CDR3 length: 14 residues. In germline, CDR1 is GTSNPN, CDR2 SVGIG (reference sequence). V was shortened by 0 bases and J by 8 bases, with 16 bases between the two germline ends. This chain's CDR3 is CAWSVDWDLTEAFF. CDR3 in DNA: TGTGCCTGGAGTGTAGATTGGGACTTGACCGAAGCTTTCTTT.

This clone has only a few counts. One end of the junction varies from germline; a read error may be responsible. The V and J genes are TRBV4-2 and TRBJ2-6; maybe TRBD2 (6 bases). There are 19 residues in the CDR3. Per germline, CDR1 LGHNA and CDR2 YNFKEQ. The CDR3 nucleotides read TGTGCCAGCAACCAAGAAAACTCAGGGAGGATAACCGGGGCCAACGTCCTGACTTTC. Translated, it gives CASNQENSGRITGANVLTF.

The CDR3 loop reads CASSASPGTGRRTEAFF. The CDR3 region has the DNA TGTGCCAGCAGCGCGAGTCCCGGGACAGGGAGACGGACTGAAGCTTTCTTT. This chain links TRBV7-6 with TRBJ1-1; 9 bases are a match to TRBD1. The CDR3 has 17 residues. V shed 5 bases and J 5 bases; nucleotides not matched to a gene: 15. CDR1 and CDR2 from the germline V gene are SGHVS and FNYEAQ.

This clone has a handful of counts. This CDR3 is also generated by other DNA sequences in the sample. The rearrangement links TRBV19 to TRBJ1-5; 7 bases align to TRBD1. The CDR3 length is 13 residues. J lost 2 bases, V lost 8 bases, and 3 bases had no gene match. From germline, CDR1 is LNHDA and CDR2 SQIVND (reference sequence). The CDR3 region has the DNA TGTGCCAGTGGGGACAGACGCAATCAGCCCCAGCATTTT. Amino acids: CASGDRRNQPQHF.

The rearrangement joins TRBV18 to TRBJ1-1; D not certain. The CDR3 spans 13 residues. CDR1 KGHSH and CDR2 LQKENI come from the germline V gene. V lost 3 bases and J 5 bases, leaving 10 bases between the germline ends. CDR3 bases: TGTGCCAGCTCACCCGTGTCTCAGACTGAAGCTTTCTTT. Translated: CASSPVSQTEAFF.

This rearrangement joins TRBV7-2 to TRBJ1-1; D not certain. Germline CDR1 and CDR2: SGHTA and FQGNSA. The CDR3 spans 13 residues. V lost 3 bases and J 0 bases, leaving 5 bases between the germline ends. CDR3 amino acids: CASSFTVNTEAFF. The CDR3 DNA sequence: TGTGCCAGCAGCTTTACGGTGAACACTGAAGCTTTCTTT.

The chain employs TRBV30 and TRBJ1-3; no clear D. This CDR3 contains 15 residues. The V end was cut by 2 bases, the J end by 0 bases, with 11 bases between. Germline loops: CDR1 GTSNPN, CDR2 SVGIG (reference sequence). The DNA of the CDR3 is TGTGCCTGGAGTCCAACTGGGAGCTCTGGAAACACCATATATTTT. This encodes CAWSPTGSSGNTIYF.

This chain joins TRBV11-2 and TRBJ1-1; D gene ambiguous. The CDR3 runs 13 residues. The germline V gene has CDR1 SGHAT and CDR2 FQNNGV. V was trimmed by 7 bases and J by 1 base, leaving 10 bases between them. CDR3 nucleotide sequence: TGTGCCAGCAAGCTTGGGAGGAACACTGAAGCTTTCTTT. This codes for CASKLGRNTEAFF.

In its sample, this clone was seen many times. The chain joins TRBV7-9 to TRBJ2-2; 10 bases are shared with TRBD2. CDR3 length equals 12 residues. The germline gives CDR1 SEHNR, CDR2 FQNEAQ (reference sequence). The CDR3 DNA reads as TGTATAGCGGGAGGTAACACCGGGGAGCTGTTTTTT. It is translated as CIAGGNTGELFF.

This clone has only a few counts. The rearrangement links TRBV18 to TRBJ2-5, with no clear D. The germline gives CDR1 KGHSH, CDR2 LQKENI. Deletions cut 5 bases from V and 2 bases from J, with 9 bases between. The CDR3 is 13 amino acids. In nucleotides, the CDR3 is TGTGCCAGCTCATCATCGCTACAAGAGACCCAGTACTTC. Residues: CASSSSLQETQYF. Based on the CDR3 plus reference TRBV18 and TRBJ2-5, the full variable domain is NAGVMQNPRHLVRRRGQEARLRCSPMKGHSHVYWYRQLPEEGLKFMVYLQKENIIDESGMPKERFSAEFPKEGPSILRIQQVVRGDSAAYFCASSSSLQETQYFGPGTRLLVL.

This clone was observed a few times. This chain connects TRBV6-5 to TRBJ2-7; tentatively, D is TRBD2 (6 bases). Trimming removed 6 bases at V and 2 bases at J, with 17 bases between. Germline V gene data show CDR1 as MNHEY and CDR2 as SVGAGI. The CDR3 totals 15 residues. Here the CDR3 reads CASSRGTLGTYEQYF. CDR3 sequence (DNA): TGTGCCAGCAGCCGCGGGACGCTGGGAACCTACGAGCAGTACTTC.

This clone was observed a few times. The genes are TRBV2 and TRBJ1-2, with 7 nucleotides matching TRBD1. J was trimmed by 8 bases and V by 3 bases; bases with no gene match: 9. Per the germline V gene, CDR1 is SNHLY and CDR2 is FYNNEI. CDR3 size: 14 residues. The CDR3 loop reads CASSDSTGLGGYTF. CDR3 in DNA: TGTGCCAGCAGTGACTCGACAGGGCTAGGGGGCTACACCTTC.

This clone occurred once. The chain joins TRBV30 to TRBJ2-7; 9 bases map to TRBD2. The CDR3 has 15 amino acids. The germline gives CDR1 GTSNPN, CDR2 SVGIG (reference sequence). The junction had 6 bases not matched to a gene; V was cut back by 1 base and J by 2 bases. The CDR3 DNA reads TGTGCCTGGAGTGACGGGACTAGCAGTCCCTACGAGCAGTACTTC. Its translation is CAWSDGTSSPYEQYF.

This clone was seen a handful of times. This chain links TRBV5-4 with TRBJ2-5; TRBD1 matches 9 bases. Germline CDR1 SGHNT, CDR2 YYREEE (reference sequence). The length of the CDR3 is 14 residues. Trimming removed 3 bases from V and 1 base from J; junction bases left unmatched: 1. CDR3 region: CASSSGQGQETQYF. The DNA of the CDR3 is TGTGCCAGCAGCTCGGGACAGGGCCAAGAGACCCAGTACTTC.

V usage is TRBV6-1 and J usage is TRBJ2-4; D may be TRBD1 (6 bases). Germline CDR1 and CDR2: MNHNS and SASEGT. The CDR3 spans 12 residues. V lost 6 bases and J lost 8, with 11 bases in between. CDR3 region: CASRGPGDIQYF. As DNA, the CDR3 is TGTGCCAGCAGGGGTCCAGGGGACATTCAGTACTTC.

This clone was seen more than once but under ten times. V gene TRBV29-1 combines with J gene TRBJ2-7, with D perhaps TRBD1 (6 bases). Deletions cut 7 bases from V and 3 bases from J, with 13 bases between. This CDR3 contains 12 residues. Germline V CDR1 and CDR2: SQVTM, ANQGSEA. The DNA of the CDR3 is TGCAGCGGAATACAGGGTAACTACGAGCAGTACTTC. It is translated as CSGIQGNYEQYF.